This T cell receptor beta chain comes out of a study of blood T cell repertoires in COVID-19 (dated by TCRdb to the early 2020s). Describing the broader study: Collaborator samples came from the United States, Italy and Spain and covered acute and convalescent phases of COVID-19. The prospective study material was composed of cDNA or gDNA derived from T cells, B-cell-depleted T cells, or PBMCs. Deeply sampled blood TCRbeta repertoires from subjects exposed to, actively infected with, or recovered from COVID-19 were included in the dataset. The repertoires were made available in a free public database intended to serve as a resource for research on the immune response to SARS-CoV-2. The samples were drawn from two sources: the first 160 participants of the ongoing ImmuneRACE study, and some 1,300 subjects contributed by 6 global collaborators. A de-identified subject ID, COVID-19 status, age in years and sex were almost always included in the sample metadata. HLA class I and class II types, where available, came from metadata supplied by the sample provider rather than from assay-based typing. Summary of the overall study and its limitations: The amount of clinical and demographic metadata varied by source and participant and was provided uncurated.

TCRbeta CDR3 regions were amplified from genomic DNA using the immunoSEQ Assay, a bias-controlled multiplex PCR. In the original analysis: Nucleated cell counts per sample were estimated from amplification of reference gene primers within the assay. To quantify the absolute abundance of each unique TCRbeta CDR3 rearrangement, sequence reads were collapsed and filtered. Productive Simpson clonality was computed per sample as the square root of Simpson's diversity index over productive rearrangements. TCRdb holds this immuneACCESS table with in-frame rearrangements only. Some clones are missing; in checked studies, unresolved V genes explain under half, and the rest has no known cause. That table is the source of V, J and clone size, and D and trimming were worked out from the DNA. A total of just over 300,000 clones appear in this sample, roughly 86% of them only once. Jointly, the top ten make up approximately 1.8% of the sample.

Per the germline V gene, KGHSH is the CDR1 and LQKENI is the CDR2. Including cysteine and phenylalanine, the CDR3 has 15 amino acids. Only the CDR3 DNA is retained, 45 bases long and in frame from the first base. V is trimmed back by 3 bases and J by 2 bases, and the junction contains 6 bases that no gene match accounts for. In Seattle, one collaborating source enrolled patients while the infection was active and tracked those patients longitudinally over the course of disease. Whole blood was collected in K2EDTA tubes by collaborating institutions according to the institutions' own protocols. Collaborator samples were shipped for TCRbeta analysis as frozen whole blood, isolated PBMCs, or DNA extracted from either sample type. As to this clone: What antigen it recognizes has not been identified. No base quality values were provided; no much bigger clone lies one nucleotide off. Other DNA sequences in the sample encode the same CDR3.

The chain is made from TRBV18 and TRBJ2-5; 7 central nucleotides agree with TRBD2. The receptor's source is a woman aged 25 to 39 with COVID-19, enrolled during active disease. The source material was peripheral blood. The CDR3 reads as follows: CASSPPGGLQETQYF. The DNA sequence is given as TGTGCCAGCTCACCCCCGGGAGGCCTACAAGAGACCCAGTACTTC.